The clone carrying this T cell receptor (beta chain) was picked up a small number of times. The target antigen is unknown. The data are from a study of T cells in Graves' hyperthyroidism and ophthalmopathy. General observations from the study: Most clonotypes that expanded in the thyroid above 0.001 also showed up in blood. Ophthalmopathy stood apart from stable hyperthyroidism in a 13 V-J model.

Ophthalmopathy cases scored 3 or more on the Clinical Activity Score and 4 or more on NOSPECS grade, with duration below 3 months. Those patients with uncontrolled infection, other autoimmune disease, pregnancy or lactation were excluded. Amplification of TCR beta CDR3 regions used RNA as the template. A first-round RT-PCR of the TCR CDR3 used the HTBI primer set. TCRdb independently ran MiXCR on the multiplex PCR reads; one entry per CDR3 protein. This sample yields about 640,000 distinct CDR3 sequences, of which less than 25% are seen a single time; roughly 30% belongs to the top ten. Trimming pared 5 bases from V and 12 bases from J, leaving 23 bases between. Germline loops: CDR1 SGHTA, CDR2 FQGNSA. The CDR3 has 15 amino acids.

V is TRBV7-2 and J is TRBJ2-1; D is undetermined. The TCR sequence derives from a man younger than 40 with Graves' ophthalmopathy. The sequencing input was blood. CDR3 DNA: TGTGCCAGCAGCCCACCCCGGCCGGACCGCTTTGGGCAGTTCTTC. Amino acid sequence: CASSPPRPDRFGQFF.